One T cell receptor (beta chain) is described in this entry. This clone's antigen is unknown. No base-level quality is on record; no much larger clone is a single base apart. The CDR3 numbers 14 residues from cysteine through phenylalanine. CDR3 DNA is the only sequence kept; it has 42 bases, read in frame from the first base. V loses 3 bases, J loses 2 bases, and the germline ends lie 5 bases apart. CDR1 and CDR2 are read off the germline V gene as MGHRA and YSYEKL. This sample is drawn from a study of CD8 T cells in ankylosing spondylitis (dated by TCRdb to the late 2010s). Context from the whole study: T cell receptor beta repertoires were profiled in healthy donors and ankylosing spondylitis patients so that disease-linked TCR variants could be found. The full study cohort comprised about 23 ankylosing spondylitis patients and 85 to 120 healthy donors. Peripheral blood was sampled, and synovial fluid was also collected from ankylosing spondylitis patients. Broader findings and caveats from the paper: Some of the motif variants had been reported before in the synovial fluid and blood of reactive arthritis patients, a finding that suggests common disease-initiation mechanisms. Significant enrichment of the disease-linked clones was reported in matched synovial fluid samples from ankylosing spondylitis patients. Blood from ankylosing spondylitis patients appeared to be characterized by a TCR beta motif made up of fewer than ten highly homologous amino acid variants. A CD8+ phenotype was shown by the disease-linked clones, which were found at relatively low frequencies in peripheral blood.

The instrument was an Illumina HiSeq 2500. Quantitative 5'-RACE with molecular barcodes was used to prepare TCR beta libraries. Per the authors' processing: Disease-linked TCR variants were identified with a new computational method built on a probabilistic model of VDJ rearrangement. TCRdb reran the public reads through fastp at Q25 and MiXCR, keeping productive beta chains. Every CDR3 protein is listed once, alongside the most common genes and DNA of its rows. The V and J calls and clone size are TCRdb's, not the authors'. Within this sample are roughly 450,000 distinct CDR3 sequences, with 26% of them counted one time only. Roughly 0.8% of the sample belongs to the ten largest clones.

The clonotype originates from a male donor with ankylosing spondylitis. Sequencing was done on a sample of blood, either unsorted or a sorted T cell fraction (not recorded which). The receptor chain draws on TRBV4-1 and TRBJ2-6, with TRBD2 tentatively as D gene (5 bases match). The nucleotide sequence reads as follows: TGCGCCAGCAGCCAGAGGGCTGGGGCCAACGTCCTGACTTTC. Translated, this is CASSQRAGANVLTF.